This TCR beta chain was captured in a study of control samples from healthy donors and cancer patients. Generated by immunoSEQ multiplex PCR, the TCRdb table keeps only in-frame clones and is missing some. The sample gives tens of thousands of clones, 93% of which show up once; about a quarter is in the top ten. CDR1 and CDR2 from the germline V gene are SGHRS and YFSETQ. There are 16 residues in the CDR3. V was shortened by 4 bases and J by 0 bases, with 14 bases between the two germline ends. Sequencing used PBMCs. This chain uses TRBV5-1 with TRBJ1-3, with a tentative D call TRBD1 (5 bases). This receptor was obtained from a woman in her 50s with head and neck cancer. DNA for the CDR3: TGCGCCAGCAGCCAGGACACCTTCCACTCTGGAAACACCATATATTTT. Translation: CASSQDTFHSGNTIYF.